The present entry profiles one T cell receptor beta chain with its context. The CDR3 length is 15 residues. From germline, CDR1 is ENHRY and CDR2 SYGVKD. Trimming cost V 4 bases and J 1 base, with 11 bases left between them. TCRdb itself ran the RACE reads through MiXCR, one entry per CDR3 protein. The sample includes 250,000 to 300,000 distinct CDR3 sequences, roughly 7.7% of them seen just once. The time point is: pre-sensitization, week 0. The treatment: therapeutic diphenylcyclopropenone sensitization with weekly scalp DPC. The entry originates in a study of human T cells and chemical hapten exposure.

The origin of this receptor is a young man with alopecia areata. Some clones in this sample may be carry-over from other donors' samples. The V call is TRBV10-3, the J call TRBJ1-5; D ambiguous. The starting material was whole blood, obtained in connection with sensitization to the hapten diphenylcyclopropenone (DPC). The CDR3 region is CAISATGPSNQPQHF. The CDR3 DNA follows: TGTGCCATCAGTGCGACGGGTCCAAGCAATCAGCCCCAGCATTTT.